This TCR beta chain was sequenced for a study of T-cell memory formation after mild COVID-19. TCRdb fed the 5' RACE reads into MiXCR, producing one record per CDR3 protein. The sample consists of around 120,000 distinct CDR3 sequences, around a sixth of them appearing once. The CDR3 extends over 14 amino acids. Germline lookup yields CDR1 SNHLY and CDR2 FYNNEI. V was pared by 7 bases and J by 2 bases, with 12 bases between. In its sample, this clonotype was seen many times. This TCR derives from an adult woman who had mild COVID-19 (a few samples of this study predate the infection). Cell type and time point are not known. The sequencing input was PBMCs or a T cell subset sorted from them (not recorded which). The rearrangement joins TRBV2 to TRBJ2-4, with D perhaps TRBD2 (5 bases). In DNA, the CDR3 is TGTGCCAGCACCCTCGGGGAACCCAAAAACATTCAGTACTTC. Amino acid sequence: CASTLGEPKNIQYF.